This TCR beta chain was sequenced for a study of neurological immune-mediated disorders (dated by TCRdb to the late 2010s). About the study as a whole: Of the 35 or so multiple sclerosis patients, 31 had relapsing-remitting MS and 3 had secondary progressive MS. Peripheral blood TCR-beta repertoires from HTLV-I-associated myelopathy (HAM/TSP) patients, multiple sclerosis patients and healthy controls were compared by UMI-based sequencing. Longitudinal samples, technical triplicates and paired sorted CD4+ and CD8+ T-cell subsets, alongside PBMC samples, were included among the 106 TCR-beta libraries. Longitudinal HAM/TSP donors and healthy donors each had 3 time-points at intervals of about 3-45 months. The cohort comprised 68 subjects: roughly 15 HAM/TSP patients, some 34 multiple sclerosis patients and 20 or so healthy controls. Broad study findings and their caveats: Expanded clones from different subjects shared no identical CDR3 amino acid sequences, which suggests that TCR-beta repertoires were private in all groups. In a phylogenetic analysis, the repertoires of 18 out of 34 MS patients fell into a single cluster of related CDR3 sequences, pointing to a possible signature at the repertoire level. No clinical or MRI features were associated with the MS cluster, and the authors said that larger cohorts are needed. The highest TCR clonal expansion was observed in HAM/TSP patients, whereas the lowest was observed in MS patients, even when compared with healthy controls.

cDNA was synthesized by template-switch 5'RACE using a primer with a 10-nucleotide random unique molecular identifier that tagged each TCR transcript. Over 180 million TCR-beta sequences, covering 15-18 subjects, were produced in each sequencing run. Total RNA was extracted with the RNeasy kit. The KAPA Real-time Library Amplification kit was used to amplify TCR-beta VDJ regions with primers for the TCR constant region and the 5'RACE anchor. A first PCR added sample indexes and Illumina adaptors, and a second PCR then raised library yield. The roughly 650 bp TCR product was size-selected on a 2% E-gel SizeSelection system after Ampure bead purification. Library quality was checked on a Bioanalyzer, concentration was measured with Qubit, and libraries were quantified with the Kapa Library Quantification kit before pooling. An Illumina HiSeq 2500 sequenced the libraries paired-end 2 x 150 bp. To increase sequence diversity, roughly 25-31% phiX was spiked into each library pool. Regarding the original processing steps: The quality-filtered reads were processed with the UMI-based MiGEC pipeline, whose error correction step removed more than 80% of the raw TCR sequences. VDJ genes were aligned to IMGT germline references, and clonotypes were defined by unique CDR3 amino acid sequence plus V-J genes. Clonal expansion, Shannon diversity and CDR3 relatedness were evaluated with VDJtools (CalcPairwiseDistances, ClusterSamples), while phylogenetic trees were built in CLCbio workbench. Expanded clones were defined as having at least 8 unique UMIs, based on coefficient-of-variation modelling across technical triplicates. The raw public data were reprocessed by TCRdb itself: fastp quality trimming at Q25, MiXCR clonotype calling, in-frame beta chains only. Rows matching on CDR3 protein sequence are summarized as one entry with the most common DNA and genes. It is TCRdb's table, rather than the study itself, that gives the V and J calls and clone size. The sample table records over 75,000 distinct CDR3 sequences; 5.8% of these occur just once. The top ten clonotypes cover 7.9% of the sample.

Comment on this clonotype: It lacks a known antigen. The sample holds no much larger clone one base away, and base qualities are not on file.

Based on the germline V gene, the CDR1 and CDR2 sequences are MNHEY and SVGAGI. From the cysteine up to the phenylalanine, the CDR3 has a length of 11 residues. The sequence is cut down to CDR3 DNA, 33 bases in frame from base 1. A distance of 5 bases separates the germline ends of V and J, which lose 6 bases and 2 bases respectively. The time point label of this sample denotes: longitudinal time-point 2. Unsorted PBMC libraries were generated from 2 million PBMCs stored in RNAlater at -80 °C until RNA extraction. The multiple sclerosis patients were enrolled in a US clinical protocol that used magnetic resonance imaging to evaluate disease progression. Peripheral blood was subjected to Ficoll-Hypaque density gradient centrifugation to isolate PBMCs, which were then cryopreserved in liquid nitrogen.

This TCR derives from a woman aged 55-70 years with multiple sclerosis. In this chain, TRBV6-5 is recombined with TRBJ2-7; the D gene remains uncertain. The specimen was PBMCs. The sequenced DNA: TGTGCCAGCAGGGATCCCTACGAGCAGTACTTC. Translated, it reads CASRDPYEQYF.